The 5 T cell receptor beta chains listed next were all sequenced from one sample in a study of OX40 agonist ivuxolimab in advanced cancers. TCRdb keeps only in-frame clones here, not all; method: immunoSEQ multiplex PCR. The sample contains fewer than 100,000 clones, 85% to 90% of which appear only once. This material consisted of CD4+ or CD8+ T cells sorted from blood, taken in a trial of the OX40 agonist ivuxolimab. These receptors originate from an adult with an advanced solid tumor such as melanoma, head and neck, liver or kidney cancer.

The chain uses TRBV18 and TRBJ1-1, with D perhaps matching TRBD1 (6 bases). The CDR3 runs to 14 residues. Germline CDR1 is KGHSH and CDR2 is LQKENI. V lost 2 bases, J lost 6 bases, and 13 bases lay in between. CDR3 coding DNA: TGTGCCAGCTCACCATCCGGGGGCCCCCCTGAAGCTTTCTTT. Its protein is CASSPSGGPPEAFF.

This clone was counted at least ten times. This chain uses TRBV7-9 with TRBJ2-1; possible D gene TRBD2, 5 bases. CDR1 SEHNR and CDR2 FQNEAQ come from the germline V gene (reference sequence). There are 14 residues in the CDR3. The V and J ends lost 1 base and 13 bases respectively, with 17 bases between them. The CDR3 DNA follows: TGTGCCAGCAGCTTAGGCGGTGGGAGATTGTCCCAGTTCTTC. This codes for CASSLGGGRLSQFF.

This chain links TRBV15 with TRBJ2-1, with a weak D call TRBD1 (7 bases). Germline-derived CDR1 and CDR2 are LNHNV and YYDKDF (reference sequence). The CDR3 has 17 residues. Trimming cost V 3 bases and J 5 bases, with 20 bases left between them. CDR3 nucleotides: TGTGCCACCAGCAGCCTCAGCAGGGGGGTTGGTAACAATGAGCAGTTCTTC. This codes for CATSSLSRGVGNNEQFF. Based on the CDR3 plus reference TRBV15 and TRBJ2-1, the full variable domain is DAMVIQNPRYQVTQFGKPVTLSCSQTLNHNVMYWYQQKSSQAPKLLFHYYDKDFNNEADTPDNFQSRRPNTSFCFLDIRSPGLGDTAMYLCATSSLSRGVGNNEQFFGPGTRLTVL.

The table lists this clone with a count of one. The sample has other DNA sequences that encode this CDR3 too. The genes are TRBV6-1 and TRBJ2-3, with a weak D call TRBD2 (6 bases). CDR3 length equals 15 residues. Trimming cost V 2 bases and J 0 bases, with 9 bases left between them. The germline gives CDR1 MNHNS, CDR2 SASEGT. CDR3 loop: CASSEQGGSTDTQYF. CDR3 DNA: TGTGCCAGCAGTGAACAGGGAGGCAGCACAGATACGCAGTATTTT.

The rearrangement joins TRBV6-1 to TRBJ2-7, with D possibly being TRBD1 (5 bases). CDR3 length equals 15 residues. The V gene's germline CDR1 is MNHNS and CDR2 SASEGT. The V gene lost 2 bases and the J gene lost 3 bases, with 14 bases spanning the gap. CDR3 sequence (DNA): TGTGCCAGCAGTGAAAGGGCCAGGGAAATCTACGAGCAGTACTTC. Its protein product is CASSERAREIYEQYF.